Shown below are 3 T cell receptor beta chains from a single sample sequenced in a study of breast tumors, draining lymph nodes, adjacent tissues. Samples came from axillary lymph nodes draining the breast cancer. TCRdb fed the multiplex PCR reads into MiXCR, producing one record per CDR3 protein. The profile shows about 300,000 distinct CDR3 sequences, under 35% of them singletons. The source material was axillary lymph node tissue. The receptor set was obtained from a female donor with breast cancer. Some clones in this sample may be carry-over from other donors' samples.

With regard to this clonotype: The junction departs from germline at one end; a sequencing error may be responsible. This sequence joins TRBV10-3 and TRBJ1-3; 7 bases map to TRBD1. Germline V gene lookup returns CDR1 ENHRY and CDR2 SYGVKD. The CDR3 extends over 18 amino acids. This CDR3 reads CASSAGTEASYSGNTIYF. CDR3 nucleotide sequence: TGTGCCAGCAGTGCCGGGACAGAAGCTTCCTACTCTGGAAACACCATATATTTT.

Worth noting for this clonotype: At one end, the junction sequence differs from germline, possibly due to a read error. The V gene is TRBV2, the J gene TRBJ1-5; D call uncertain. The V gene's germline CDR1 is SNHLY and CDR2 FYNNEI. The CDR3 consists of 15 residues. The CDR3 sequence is CASSGASASYQPQHF. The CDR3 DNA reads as TGTGCCAGCAGTGGAGCTTCGGCCTCTTATCAGCCTCAGCATTTT. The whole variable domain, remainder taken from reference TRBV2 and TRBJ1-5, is EPEVTQTPSHQVTQMGQEVILRCVPISNHLYFYWYRQILGQKVEFLVSFYNNEISEKSEIFDDQFSVERPDGSNFTLKIRSTKLEDSAMYFCASSGASASYQPQHFGDGTRLSIL.

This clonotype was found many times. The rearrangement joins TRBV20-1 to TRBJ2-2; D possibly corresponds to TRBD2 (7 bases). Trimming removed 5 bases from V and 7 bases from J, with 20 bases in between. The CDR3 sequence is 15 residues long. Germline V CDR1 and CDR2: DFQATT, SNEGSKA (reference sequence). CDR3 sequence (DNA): TGCAGTGCTGCGAGGGGGGGAGGGGAGTACGGGGAGCTGTTTTTT. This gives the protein CSAARGGGEYGELFF.